Included here is one T cell receptor (beta chain) sequence, with context. These data belong to a study of T cell clones after liver transplantation. Study-wide background: Subjects received no induction therapy and standard immunosuppression until randomization at 12-24 months post-transplant.

Germline loops: CDR1 SQVTM, CDR2 ANQGSEA. V dropped 4 bases and J dropped 8 bases, with 12 bases sitting between them. The CDR3 length is 12 residues. The data were produced by immunoSEQ multiplex PCR, yet TCRdb's version contains in-frame clones alone and is incomplete. This table has roughly 100,000 clones, around four fifths appearing once. This sample comprised CD4+ T cells from blood, obtained around 50 months after liver transplant. The chain couples TRBV29-1 to TRBJ2-1; possible D gene TRBD1, 6 bases. The receptor was derived from a human patient who received a liver transplant. Some T cells may be the graft donor's. CDR3 region: CSVGRGIYEQFF. The CDR3 nucleotides are TGCAGCGTTGGCAGGGGAATATATGAGCAGTTCTTC.